The 21 T cell receptor beta chains below all came from one sample that was sequenced in a study of blood T cell repertoires in COVID-19. Repertoires were generated with immunoSEQ multiplex PCR, while TCRdb's copy carries only in-frame clones and drops some. Here the sample spans 30,000 to 50,000 clones, roughly 94% being singletons. The sample comprised peripheral blood. Source of these receptors: a human donor with active COVID-19. The donor label of this sample is uncertain.

The J gene is TRBJ2-7, the V gene TRBV6-2 or TRBV6-3, with TRBD1 identical over 7 bases. V lost 5 bases to trimming and J lost 3 bases; unmatched junction nucleotides: 4. From germline, CDR1 is MNHEY and CDR2 SVGEGT. The CDR3 is 13 residues long. CDR3 DNA: TGTGCCAGCAGTAGGGACAGCAACTACGAGCAGTACTTC. Translating it yields CASSRDSNYEQYF.

This chain uses TRBV29-1 with TRBJ2-5; possibly TRBD2 for D (6 bases). Germline V gives CDR1 SQVTM, CDR2 ANQGSEA. CDR3 length: 14 residues. The V and J ends lost 0 bases and 4 bases respectively, with 12 bases between them. The CDR3 bases are TGCAGCGTTGAAGATGGCGGGATTTCAGAGACCCAGTACTTC. Translating it yields CSVEDGGISETQYF.

Here the CDR3 reads CSLRTGRNEQFF. CDR3 sequence (DNA): TGCAGCCTCCGGACAGGGAGGAATGAGCAGTTCTTC. The chain recombines TRBV29-1 with TRBJ2-1; 8 bases are a match to TRBD1. Germline V gene lookup returns CDR1 SQVTM and CDR2 ANQGSEA. This CDR3 contains 12 residues. With 8 bases clipped from V and 7 bases from J, the junction kept 7 bases outside the gene matches.

This chain connects TRBV25-1 to TRBJ1-2, with 8 bases lining up with TRBD1. CDR3 size: 13 residues. Germline V gives CDR1 MGHDK, CDR2 SYGVNS. With 6 bases clipped from V and 4 bases from J, the junction kept 4 bases outside the gene matches. The CDR3 DNA is TGTGCCAGCAGAAAACAGGGGGTCTATGGCTACACCTTC. Translation gives CASRKQGVYGYTF.

The rearrangement joins TRBV7-9 to TRBJ2-3, with D maybe TRBD1 (6 bases). CDR1 and CDR2 (germline): SEHNR, FQNEAQ (reference sequence). The germline V and J ends were trimmed by 1 base and 2 bases, with 7 bases remaining between them. The CDR3 loop spans 14 amino acids. Here the CDR3 DNA reads TGTGCCAGCAGCTTAGACAGGGCCACAGATACGCAGTATTTT. Protein product: CASSLDRATDTQYF.

In the case of this clone: One end of the junction fails to match germline, which may point to a read error. The V call is TRBV7-9, the J call TRBJ1-1; D unclear. Germline V gene data show CDR1 as SEHNR and CDR2 as FQNEAQ (reference sequence). CDR3 size: 12 residues. The chain's CDR3 is CASRRANAEAFF. In DNA form, the CDR3 reads TGTGCCAGCAGGAGGGCGAACGCTGAAGCTTTCTTT.

This chain joins TRBV3-1 (or the pseudogene TRBV3-2) and TRBJ2-7; 13 bases match TRBD2. Germline V gene data show CDR1 as LGHDT and CDR2 as YNNKEL (reference sequence). The CDR3 totals 14 residues. The ends lost 8 bases at V and 0 bases at J; junction bases unmatched: 1. The CDR3: CASRTSGSSYEQYF. CDR3 in DNA: TGTGCCAGCCGGACTAGCGGGAGCTCCTACGAGCAGTACTTC.

J is TRBJ1-1 and V is TRBV3-1 (or the pseudogene TRBV3-2); weak D call: TRBD1 (5 bases). With 2 bases removed from V and 1 base from J, the gap between germline ends came to 8 bases. This CDR3 has 14 amino acids. CDR1 and CDR2 (germline): LGHDT, YNNKEL (reference sequence). CDR3 nucleotide sequence: TGTGCCAGCAGCCAAACAGGATCGAACACTGAAGCTTTCTTT. It encodes CASSQTGSNTEAFF.

Only a few counts were recorded for this clone. The chain employs TRBV9 and TRBJ1-5; D is perhaps TRBD1 (5 bases). Germline CDR1 is SGDLS and CDR2 is YYNGEE. With 0 bases removed from V and 4 bases from J, the gap between germline ends came to 14 bases. The length of the CDR3 is 16 residues. The CDR3 DNA reads as TGTGCCAGCAGCGTAGGGCCGCAGGGATGGAATCAGCCCCAGCATTTT. Translating gives CASSVGPQGWNQPQHF.

The chain employs TRBV6-5 and TRBJ1-2, with D perhaps TRBD1 (6 bases). The germline V and J ends were trimmed by 3 bases and 6 bases, with 11 bases remaining between them. The length of the CDR3 is 13 residues. CDR1 and CDR2 (germline): MNHEY, SVGAGI. In DNA form, the CDR3 reads TGTGCCAGCAGTTATACAGGGTATGATGGCTACACCTTC. Translation: CASSYTGYDGYTF.

This sequence joins TRBV6-2 or TRBV6-3 and TRBJ1-6; D might be TRBD1 (5 bases). CDR3 length: 17 amino acids. Germline lookup yields CDR1 MNHEY and CDR2 SVGEGT. The ends were cut back, 0 bases at V and 7 bases at J, with 16 bases in the middle. The CDR3 sequence is CASSYSRDLQENSPLHF. For the CDR3, the DNA is TGTGCCAGCAGTTACTCGCGGGACCTCCAAGAAAATTCACCCCTCCACTTT.

The CDR3, as DNA: TGTGCCAGCAGTTACGGGCGGGGGGCGTACTACGAGCAGTACTTC. Protein sequence: CASSYGRGAYYEQYF. The rearrangement uses TRBV6-5 and TRBJ2-7; 8 positions match TRBD2. CDR1 MNHEY and CDR2 SVGAGI come from the germline V gene. J lost 3 bases, V lost 2 bases, and 6 bases had no gene match. The CDR3 runs to 15 residues.

The chain combines TRBV5-1 with TRBJ1-1; D is perhaps TRBD1 (6 bases). CDR3 length equals 14 residues. Germline V gives CDR1 SGHRS, CDR2 YFSETQ. V was trimmed by 2 bases and J by 1 base, leaving 9 bases between them. CDR3 loop: CASSFLQGNTEAFF. The CDR3 nucleotides read TGCGCCAGCAGCTTCCTACAGGGGAACACTGAAGCTTTCTTT.

Details on this clone: The sample contains more than one DNA sequence encoding this CDR3. The chain uses TRBV4-1 and TRBJ2-7, with D perhaps TRBD2 (6 bases). Trimming took 3 bases from V and 1 from J, leaving 13 bases between them. Germline V lookup: CDR1 MGHRA, CDR2 YSYEKL. The CDR3 is made up of 15 amino acids. As DNA, the CDR3 is TGCGCCAGCAGCCAGTGGCAGGGAGGATCCTACGAGCAGTACTTC. Translating it yields CASSQWQGGSYEQYF.

This rearrangement joins TRBV18 to TRBJ1-1; 8 bases map to TRBD1. V trimming: 7 bases; J trimming: 4 bases; junction bases outside the gene matches: 8. The CDR3 runs to 14 residues. Per germline, CDR1 KGHSH and CDR2 LQKENI. The CDR3 bases are TGTGCCAGCTTGGGGAGGACAGGGTCCACTGAAGCTTTCTTT. Protein product: CASLGRTGSTEAFF.

The V call is TRBV18, the J call TRBJ1-2; 7 bases are a match to TRBD1. V trimming: 6 bases; J trimming: 2 bases; junction bases outside the gene matches: 6. Germline CDR1 reads KGHSH; CDR2 reads LQKENI. This CDR3 comprises 14 residues. CDR3 in amino acids: CASSRDSPNYGYTF. The DNA of the CDR3 is TGTGCCAGCTCCCGGGACAGCCCAAACTATGGCTACACCTTC.

This clone has a single count. The chain uses TRBV11-2 and TRBJ2-3; D may be TRBD2 (5 bases). The CDR3 spans 13 residues. Germline CDR1 SGHAT, CDR2 FQNNGV. Trimming took off 0 bases at V and 6 bases at J, with 7 bases between the two ends. For the CDR3, the DNA is TGTGCCAGCAGCTTAGACCAGCGGGATACGCAGTATTTT. This encodes CASSLDQRDTQYF.

This chain links TRBV19 with TRBJ1-2, with D possibly TRBD1 on 6 matching bases. V lost 2 bases and J 7 bases, leaving 11 bases between the germline ends. The CDR3 extends over 13 amino acids. Germline V gives CDR1 LNHDA, CDR2 SQIVND (reference sequence). CDR3 nucleotide sequence: TGTGCCAGTAGTATAAAACAGGGCGGTGGCTACACCTTC. It specifies CASSIKQGGGYTF. Supplemented by reference TRBV19 and TRBJ1-2, the full variable domain reads DGGITQSPKYLFRKEGQNVTLSCEQNLNHDAMYWYRQDPGQGLRLIYYSQIVNDFQKGDIAEGYSVSREKKESFPLTVTSAQKNPTAFYLCASSIKQGGGYTFGSGTRLTVV.

This sequence joins TRBV2 and TRBJ1-6; D is unresolved. The CDR3 has 12 amino acids. Germline V gene data show CDR1 as SNHLY and CDR2 as FYNNEI. V was clipped by 5 bases and J by 9 bases, with 8 bases between them. The CDR3 region is CASSYLGSPLHF. Written as DNA, the CDR3 is TGTGCCAGCAGTTACCTCGGTTCACCCCTCCACTTT.

The V gene is TRBV7-2, the J gene TRBJ2-7; 8 nucleotides align to TRBD2. CDR1 is SGHTA and CDR2 is FQGNSA in the germline V gene. The V and J ends lost 5 bases and 5 bases, in that order; junction bases with no gene match: 8. This CDR3 is 14 amino acids long. In DNA form, the CDR3 reads TGTGCCAGCAGCCCCCGGACTAGCAGTAACGAGCAGTACTTC. Protein sequence: CASSPRTSSNEQYF.

In its sample, this clone ranks as medium-sized. This chain links TRBV6-2 or TRBV6-3 with TRBJ2-7; 10 nucleotides line up with TRBD1. The junction had 3 bases not matched to a gene; V was cut back by 1 base and J by 3 bases. From germline, CDR1 is MNHEY and CDR2 SVGEGT. The CDR3 has 15 residues. The CDR3 region has the DNA TGTGCCAGCAGTTACTTAGACAGGGGGCACTACGAGCAGTACTTC. Its translation: CASSYLDRGHYEQYF.